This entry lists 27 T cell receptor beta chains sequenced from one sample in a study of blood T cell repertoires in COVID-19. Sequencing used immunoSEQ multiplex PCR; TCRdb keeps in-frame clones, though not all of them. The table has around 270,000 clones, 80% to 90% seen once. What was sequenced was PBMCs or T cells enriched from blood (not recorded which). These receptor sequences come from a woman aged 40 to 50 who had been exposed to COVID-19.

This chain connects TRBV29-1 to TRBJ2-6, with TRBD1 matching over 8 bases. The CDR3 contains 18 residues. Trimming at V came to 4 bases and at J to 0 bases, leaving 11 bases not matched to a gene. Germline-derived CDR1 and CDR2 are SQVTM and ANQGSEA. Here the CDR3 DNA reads TGCAGCGTTGTGGTTTTTGACGGACAGGGCTCTGGGGCCAACGTCCTGACTTTC. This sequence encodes CSVVVFDGQGSGANVLTF.

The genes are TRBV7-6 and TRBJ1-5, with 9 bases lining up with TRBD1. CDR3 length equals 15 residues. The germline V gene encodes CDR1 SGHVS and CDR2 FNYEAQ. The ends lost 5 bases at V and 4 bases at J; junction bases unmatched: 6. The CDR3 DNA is TGTGCCAGCAGCCCAGCCGGGACAGGGAATCAGCCCCAGCATTTT. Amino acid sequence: CASSPAGTGNQPQHF.

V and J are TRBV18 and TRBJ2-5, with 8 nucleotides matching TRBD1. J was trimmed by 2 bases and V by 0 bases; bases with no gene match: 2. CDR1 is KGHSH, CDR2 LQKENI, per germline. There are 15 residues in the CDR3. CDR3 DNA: TGTGCCAGCTCACCACCCACAGGGGGGCAAGAGACCCAGTACTTC. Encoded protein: CASSPPTGGQETQYF.

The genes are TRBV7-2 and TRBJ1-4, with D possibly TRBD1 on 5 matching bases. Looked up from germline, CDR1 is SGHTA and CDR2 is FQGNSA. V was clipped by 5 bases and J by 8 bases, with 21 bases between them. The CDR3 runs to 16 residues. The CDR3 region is CASSPNQGDSGEKLFF. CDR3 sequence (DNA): TGTGCCAGCAGCCCCAATCAAGGGGACTCGGGGGAAAAACTGTTTTTT.

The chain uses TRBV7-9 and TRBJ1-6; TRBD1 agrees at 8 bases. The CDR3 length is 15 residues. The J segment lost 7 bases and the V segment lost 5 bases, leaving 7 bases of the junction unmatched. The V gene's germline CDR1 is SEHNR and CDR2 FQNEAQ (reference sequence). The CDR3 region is CASSLQGAGNSPLHF. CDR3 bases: TGTGCCAGCAGCCTCCAGGGGGCAGGGAATTCACCCCTCCACTTT.

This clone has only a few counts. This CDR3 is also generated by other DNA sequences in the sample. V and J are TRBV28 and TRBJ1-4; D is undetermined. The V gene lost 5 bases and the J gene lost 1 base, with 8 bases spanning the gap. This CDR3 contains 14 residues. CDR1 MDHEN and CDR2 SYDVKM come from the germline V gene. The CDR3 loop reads CASSPGGTNEKLFF. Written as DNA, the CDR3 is TGTGCCAGCAGTCCAGGAGGAACTAATGAAAAACTGTTTTTT.

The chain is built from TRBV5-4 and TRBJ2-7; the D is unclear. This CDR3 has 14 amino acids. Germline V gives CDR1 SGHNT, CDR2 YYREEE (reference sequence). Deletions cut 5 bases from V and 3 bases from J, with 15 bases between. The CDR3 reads CASRCDQANYEQYV. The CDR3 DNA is TGTGCCAGCAGATGCGACCAGGCAAACTACGAGCAGTACGTC.

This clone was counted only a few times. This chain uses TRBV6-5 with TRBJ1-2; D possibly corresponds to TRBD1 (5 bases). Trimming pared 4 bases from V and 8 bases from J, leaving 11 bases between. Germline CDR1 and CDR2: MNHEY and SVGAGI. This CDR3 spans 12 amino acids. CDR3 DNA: TGTGCCAGCAGTTCTCAGGGCATGGGCTACACCTTC. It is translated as CASSSQGMGYTF.

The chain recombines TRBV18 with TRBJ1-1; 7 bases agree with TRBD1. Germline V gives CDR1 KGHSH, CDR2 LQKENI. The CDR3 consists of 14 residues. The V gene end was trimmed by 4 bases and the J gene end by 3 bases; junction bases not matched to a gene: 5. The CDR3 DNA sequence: TGTGCCAGCTCACGACAGGGCCGGGACACTGAAGCTTTCTTT. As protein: CASSRQGRDTEAFF.

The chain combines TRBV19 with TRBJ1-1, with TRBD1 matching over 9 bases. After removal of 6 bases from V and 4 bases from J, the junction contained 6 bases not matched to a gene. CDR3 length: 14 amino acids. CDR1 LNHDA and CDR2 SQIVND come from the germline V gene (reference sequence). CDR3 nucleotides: TGTGCCAGTAGGGAACAGGGGGCGTTCACTGAAGCTTTCTTT. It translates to CASREQGAFTEAFF.

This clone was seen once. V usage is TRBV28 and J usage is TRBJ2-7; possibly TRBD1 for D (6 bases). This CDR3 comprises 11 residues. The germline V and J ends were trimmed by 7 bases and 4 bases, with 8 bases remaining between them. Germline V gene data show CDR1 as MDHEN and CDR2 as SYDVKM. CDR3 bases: TGTGCCAGCACAGGGGAATACGAGCAGTACTTC. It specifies CASTGEYEQYF.

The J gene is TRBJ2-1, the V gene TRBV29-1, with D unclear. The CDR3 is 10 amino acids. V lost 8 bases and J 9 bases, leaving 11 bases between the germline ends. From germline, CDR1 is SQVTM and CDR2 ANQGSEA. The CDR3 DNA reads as TGCAGCCTCTGGAGAGGTGAGCAGTTCTTC. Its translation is CSLWRGEQFF.

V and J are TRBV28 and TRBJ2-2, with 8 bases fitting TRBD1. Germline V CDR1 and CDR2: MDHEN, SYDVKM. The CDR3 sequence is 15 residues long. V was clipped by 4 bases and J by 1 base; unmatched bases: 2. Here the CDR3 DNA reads TGTGCCAGCAGTTCAGGACAGGGGAACACCGGGGAGCTGTTTTTT. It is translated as CASSSGQGNTGELFF.

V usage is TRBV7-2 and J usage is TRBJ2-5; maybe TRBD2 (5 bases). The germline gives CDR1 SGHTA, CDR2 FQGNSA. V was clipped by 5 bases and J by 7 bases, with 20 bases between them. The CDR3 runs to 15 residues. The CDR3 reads CASSPGFFPRGTQYF. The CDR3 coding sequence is TGTGCCAGCAGCCCCGGGTTTTTCCCTCGGGGGACCCAGTACTTC.

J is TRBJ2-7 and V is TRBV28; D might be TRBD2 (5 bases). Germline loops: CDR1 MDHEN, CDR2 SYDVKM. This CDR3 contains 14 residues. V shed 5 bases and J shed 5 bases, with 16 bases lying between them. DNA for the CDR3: TGTGCCAGCAGTCCTTTAGTGATCGGGAACGAGCAGTACTTC. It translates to CASSPLVIGNEQYF. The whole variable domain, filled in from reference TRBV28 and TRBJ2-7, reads DVKVTQSSRYLVKRTGEKVFLECVQDMDHENMFWYRQDPGLGLRLIYFSYDVKMKEKGDIPEGYSVSREKKERFSLILESASTNQTSMYLCASSPLVIGNEQYFGPGTRLTVT.

Here the CDR3 DNA reads TGTGCCACCCAGATTTTGGACAGTACCCTCCAGCCCCAGCATTTT. Protein product: CATQILDSTLQPQHF. The genes are TRBV28 and TRBJ1-5; D is perhaps TRBD1 (6 bases). V lost 10 bases, J lost 7 bases, and 23 bases lay in between. Germline assignment: CDR1 MDHEN and CDR2 SYDVKM. The CDR3 has 15 residues.

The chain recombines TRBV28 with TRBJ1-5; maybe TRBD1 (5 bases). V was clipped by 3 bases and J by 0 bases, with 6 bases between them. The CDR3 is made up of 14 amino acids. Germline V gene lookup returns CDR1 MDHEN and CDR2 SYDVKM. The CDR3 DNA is TGTGCCAGCAGTTTGACAGCTAGCAATCAGCCCCAGCATTTT. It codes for CASSLTASNQPQHF.

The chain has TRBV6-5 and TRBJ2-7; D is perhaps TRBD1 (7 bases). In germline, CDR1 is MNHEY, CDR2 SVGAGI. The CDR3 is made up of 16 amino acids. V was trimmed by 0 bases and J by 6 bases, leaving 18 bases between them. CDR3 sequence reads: CASSYSGAGGTFEQYF. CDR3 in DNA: TGTGCCAGCAGTTACTCGGGGGCAGGGGGGACCTTCGAGCAGTACTTC.

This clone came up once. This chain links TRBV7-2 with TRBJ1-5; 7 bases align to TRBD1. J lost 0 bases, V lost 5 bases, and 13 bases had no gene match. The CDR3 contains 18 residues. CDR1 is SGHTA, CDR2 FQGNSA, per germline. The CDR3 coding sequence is TGTGCCAGCAGCCCCCGACAGGGTAGTGGGTATAGCAATCAGCCCCAGCATTTT. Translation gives CASSPRQGSGYSNQPQHF.

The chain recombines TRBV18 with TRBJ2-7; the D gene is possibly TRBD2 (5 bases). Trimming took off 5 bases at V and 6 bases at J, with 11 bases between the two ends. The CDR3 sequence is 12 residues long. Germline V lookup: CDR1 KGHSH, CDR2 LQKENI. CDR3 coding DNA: TGTGCCAGCTCATCTTCCAGCGGCGAGCAGTACTTC. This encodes CASSSSSGEQYF.

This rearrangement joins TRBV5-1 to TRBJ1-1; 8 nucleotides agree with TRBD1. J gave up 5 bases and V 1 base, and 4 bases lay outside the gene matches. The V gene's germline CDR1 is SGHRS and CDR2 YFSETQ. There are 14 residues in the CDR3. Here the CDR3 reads CASSLSGGLTEAFF. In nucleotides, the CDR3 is TGCGCCAGCAGCTTGTCAGGGGGCCTAACTGAAGCTTTCTTT.

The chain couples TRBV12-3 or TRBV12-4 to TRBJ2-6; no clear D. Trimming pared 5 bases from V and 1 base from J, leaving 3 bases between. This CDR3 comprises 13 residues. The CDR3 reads CASSPSGANVLTF. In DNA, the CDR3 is TGTGCCAGCAGTCCATCTGGGGCCAACGTCCTGACTTTC.

The CDR3 DNA sequence: TGTGCCAGCAGCTTAGCGCGGGCCCCCGGGGAAAAACTGTTTTTT. This gives the protein CASSLARAPGEKLFF. The chain is built from TRBV7-9 and TRBJ1-4, with D unresolved. The V gene lost 0 bases and the J gene lost 8 bases, with 13 bases spanning the gap. Germline V gene data show CDR1 as SEHNR and CDR2 as FQNEAQ (reference sequence). The CDR3 covers 15 residues.

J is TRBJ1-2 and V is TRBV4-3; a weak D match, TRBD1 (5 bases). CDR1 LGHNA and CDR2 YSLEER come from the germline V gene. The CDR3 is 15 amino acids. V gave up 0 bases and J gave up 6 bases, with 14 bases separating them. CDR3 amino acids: CASSQEYRGTNGYTF. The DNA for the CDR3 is TGCGCCAGCAGCCAAGAATACCGGGGGACCAATGGCTACACCTTC.

CDR3 loop: CAISENRGNNQPQHF. The CDR3 nucleotides read TGTGCCATCAGTGAGAACAGGGGAAATAATCAGCCCCAGCATTTT. This chain uses TRBV10-3 with TRBJ1-5, with TRBD1 identical over 7 bases. The CDR3 runs to 15 residues. The germline V gene encodes CDR1 ENHRY and CDR2 SYGVKD. The J segment lost 4 bases and the V segment lost 2 bases, leaving 5 bases of the junction unmatched.

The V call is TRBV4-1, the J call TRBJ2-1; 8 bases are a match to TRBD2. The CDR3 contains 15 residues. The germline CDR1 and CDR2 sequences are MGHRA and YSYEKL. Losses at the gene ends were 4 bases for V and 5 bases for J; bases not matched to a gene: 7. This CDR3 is CASSPRVSGNNEQFF. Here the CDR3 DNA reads TGCGCCAGCAGCCCCCGGGTTAGCGGGAACAATGAGCAGTTCTTC.

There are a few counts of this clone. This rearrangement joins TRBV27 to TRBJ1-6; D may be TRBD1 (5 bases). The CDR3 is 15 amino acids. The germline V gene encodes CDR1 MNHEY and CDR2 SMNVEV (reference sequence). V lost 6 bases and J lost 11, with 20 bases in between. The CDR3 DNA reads TGTGCCAGCAGCCTTATGGACAACTCGCCTACACCCCTCCACTTT. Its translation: CASSLMDNSPTPLHF.